The following is a T cell receptor (beta chain) sequence with its context. Per the original data handling: Cell counts per sample came from amplifying reference gene primers. Method: immunoSEQ multiplex PCR; TCRdb's copy keeps in-frame clones and lacks some. The DNA gave D and trimming, while V, J and clone size come from that table. This sample has roughly 250,000 clones; around 82% occur once, and the top ten carry roughly 4.6%. The entry originates in a study of blood T cell repertoires in COVID-19. Whole-study context: Specimens from acute and convalescent COVID-19 originated in the United States, Italy and Spain. The analysed material was cDNA or gDNA that came from T cells, B-cell-depleted T cells, or PBMCs.

Trimming removed 6 bases from V and 5 bases from J; junction bases left unmatched: 12. Per the germline V gene, CDR1 is MDHEN and CDR2 is SYDVKM. This CDR3 has 17 residues. The specimen sequenced was peripheral blood. The chain couples TRBV28 to TRBJ1-6; TRBD1 aligns across 8 bases. The sequence was collected from a woman of 80 years or more with active or convalescent COVID-19. The CDR3 loop reads CASSPSQGAWNNSPLHF. CDR3 nucleotides: TGTGCCAGCAGCCCTTCGCAGGGGGCATGGAATAATTCACCCCTCCACTTT.